This entry is about one T cell receptor beta chain. Antigen: not known. This entry belongs to a study of T cell responses to AZD1222 COVID-19 vaccine. Findings and limits, study-wide: Reports indicate that nearly half of spike-specific TCRs are directed at unmutated variant regions. Among AZD1222 vaccinees, only 5 to 7 were seropositive at baseline. The donor cohort was predominantly white British with a female majority, and clonal diversity may have been underestimated.

The V end was cut by 1 base, the J end by 9 bases, with 21 bases between. Per the germline V gene, CDR1 is LGHDT and CDR2 is YNNKEL (reference sequence). CDR3 length equals 17 residues. Measured with immunoSEQ multiplex PCR; TCRdb has only the in-frame clones, and not every one. This table has about 100,000 clones, approximately 90% appearing once. Here the sequenced sample was peripheral blood, taken on day 0 of AZD1222 vaccination. This clonotype was obtained from an adult in good health. The chain couples TRBV3-1 (or the pseudogene TRBV3-2) to TRBJ1-4, with D possibly being TRBD1 (5 bases). CDR3: CASSQGSGGHTVQKLFF. As DNA, the CDR3 is TGTGCCAGCAGCCAAGGCTCGGGGGGTCATACCGTTCAAAAACTGTTTTTT.